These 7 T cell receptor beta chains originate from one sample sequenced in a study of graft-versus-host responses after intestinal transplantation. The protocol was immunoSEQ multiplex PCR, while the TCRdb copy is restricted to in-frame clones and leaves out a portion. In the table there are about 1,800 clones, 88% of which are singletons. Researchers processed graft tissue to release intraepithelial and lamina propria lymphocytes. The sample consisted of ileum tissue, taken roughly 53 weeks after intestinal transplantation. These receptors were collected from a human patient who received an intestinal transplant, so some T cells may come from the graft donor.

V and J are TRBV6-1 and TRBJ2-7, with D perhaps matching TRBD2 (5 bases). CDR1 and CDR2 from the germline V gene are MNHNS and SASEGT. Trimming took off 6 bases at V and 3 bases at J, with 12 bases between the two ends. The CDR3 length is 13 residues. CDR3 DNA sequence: TGTGCCAGCAGCGCGGAGGTGGGCTACGAGCAGTACTTC. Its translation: CASSAEVGYEQYF.

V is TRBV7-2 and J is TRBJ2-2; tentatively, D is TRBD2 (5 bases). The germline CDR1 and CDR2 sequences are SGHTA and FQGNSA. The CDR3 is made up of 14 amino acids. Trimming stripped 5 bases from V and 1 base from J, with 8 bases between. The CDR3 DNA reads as TGTGCCAGCAGCCCCCGGGAGAACACCGGGGAGCTGTTTTTT. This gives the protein CASSPRENTGELFF.

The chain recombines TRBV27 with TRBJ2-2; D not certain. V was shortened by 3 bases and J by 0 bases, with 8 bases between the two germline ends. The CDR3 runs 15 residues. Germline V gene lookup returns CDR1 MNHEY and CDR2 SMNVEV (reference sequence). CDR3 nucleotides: TGTGCCAGCAGTTTCTACGGCGCGAACACCGGGGAGCTGTTTTTT. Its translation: CASSFYGANTGELFF.

The DNA of the CDR3 is TGCGCCAGCAGCTCCAACTTGGACGGGGAAGCTTTCTTT. Its translation is CASSSNLDGEAFF. The rearrangement links TRBV5-1 to TRBJ1-1; no definite D call. The CDR3 length is 13 residues. The germline V and J ends were trimmed by 3 bases and 8 bases, with 14 bases remaining between them. Germline V gives CDR1 SGHRS, CDR2 YFSETQ.

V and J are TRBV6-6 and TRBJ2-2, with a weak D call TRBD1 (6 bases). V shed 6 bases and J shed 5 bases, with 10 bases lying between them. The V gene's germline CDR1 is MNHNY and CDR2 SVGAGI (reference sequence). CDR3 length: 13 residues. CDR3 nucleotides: TGTGCCAGCAGAGACAGGAAGACCGGGGAGCTGTTTTTT. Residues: CASRDRKTGELFF.

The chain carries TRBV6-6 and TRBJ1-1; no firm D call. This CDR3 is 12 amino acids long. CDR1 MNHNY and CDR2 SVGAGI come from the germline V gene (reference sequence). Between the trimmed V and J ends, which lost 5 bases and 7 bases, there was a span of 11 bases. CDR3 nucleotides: TGTGCCAGCAGTGACACGCGTTTTGAAGCTTTCTTT. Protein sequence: CASSDTRFEAFF.

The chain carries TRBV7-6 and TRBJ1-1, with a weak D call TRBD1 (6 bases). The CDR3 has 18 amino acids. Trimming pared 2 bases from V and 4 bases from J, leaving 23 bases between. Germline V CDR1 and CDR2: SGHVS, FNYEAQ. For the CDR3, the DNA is TGTGCCAGCAGCTTAAATATCGATGAAGGGGGGGAAGGCACTGAAGCTTTCTTT. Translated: CASSLNIDEGGEGTEAFF.